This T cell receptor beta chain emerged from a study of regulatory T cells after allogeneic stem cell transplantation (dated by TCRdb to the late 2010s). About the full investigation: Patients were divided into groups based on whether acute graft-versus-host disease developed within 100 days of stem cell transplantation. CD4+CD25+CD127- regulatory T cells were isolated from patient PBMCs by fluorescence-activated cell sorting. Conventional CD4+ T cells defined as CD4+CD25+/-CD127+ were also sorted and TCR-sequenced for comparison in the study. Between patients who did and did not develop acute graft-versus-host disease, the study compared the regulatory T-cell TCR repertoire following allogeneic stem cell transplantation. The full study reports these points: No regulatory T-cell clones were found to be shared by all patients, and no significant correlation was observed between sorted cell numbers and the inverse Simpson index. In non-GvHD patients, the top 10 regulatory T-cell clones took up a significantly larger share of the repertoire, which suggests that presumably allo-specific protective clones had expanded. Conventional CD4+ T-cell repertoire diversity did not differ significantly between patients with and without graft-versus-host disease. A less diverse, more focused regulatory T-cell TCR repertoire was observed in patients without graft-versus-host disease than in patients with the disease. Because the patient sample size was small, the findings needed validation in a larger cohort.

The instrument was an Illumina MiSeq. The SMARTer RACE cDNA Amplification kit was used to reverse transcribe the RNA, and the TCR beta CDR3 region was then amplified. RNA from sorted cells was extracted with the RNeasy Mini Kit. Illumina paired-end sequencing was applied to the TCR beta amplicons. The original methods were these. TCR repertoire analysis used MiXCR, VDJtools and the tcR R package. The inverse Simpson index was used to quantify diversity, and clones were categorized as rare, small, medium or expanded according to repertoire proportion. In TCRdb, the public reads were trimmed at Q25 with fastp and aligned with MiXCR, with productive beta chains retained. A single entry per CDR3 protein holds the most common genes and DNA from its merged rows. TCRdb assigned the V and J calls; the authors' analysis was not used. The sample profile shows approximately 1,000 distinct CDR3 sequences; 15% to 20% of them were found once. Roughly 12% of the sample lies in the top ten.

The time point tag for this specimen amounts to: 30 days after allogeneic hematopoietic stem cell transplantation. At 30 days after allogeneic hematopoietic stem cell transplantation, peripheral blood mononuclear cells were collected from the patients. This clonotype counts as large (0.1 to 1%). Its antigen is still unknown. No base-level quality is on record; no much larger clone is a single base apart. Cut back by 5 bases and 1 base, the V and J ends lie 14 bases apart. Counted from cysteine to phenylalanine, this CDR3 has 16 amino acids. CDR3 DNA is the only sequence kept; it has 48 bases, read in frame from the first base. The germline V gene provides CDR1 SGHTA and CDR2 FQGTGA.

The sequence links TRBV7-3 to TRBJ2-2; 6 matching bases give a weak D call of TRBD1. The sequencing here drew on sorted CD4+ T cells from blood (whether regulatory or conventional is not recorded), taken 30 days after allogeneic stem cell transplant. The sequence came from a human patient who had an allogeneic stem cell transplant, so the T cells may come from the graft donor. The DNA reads TGTGCCAGCAGCCCCAGGGACACCGAGAACACCGGGGAGCTGTTTTTT. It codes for CASSPRDTENTGELFF.